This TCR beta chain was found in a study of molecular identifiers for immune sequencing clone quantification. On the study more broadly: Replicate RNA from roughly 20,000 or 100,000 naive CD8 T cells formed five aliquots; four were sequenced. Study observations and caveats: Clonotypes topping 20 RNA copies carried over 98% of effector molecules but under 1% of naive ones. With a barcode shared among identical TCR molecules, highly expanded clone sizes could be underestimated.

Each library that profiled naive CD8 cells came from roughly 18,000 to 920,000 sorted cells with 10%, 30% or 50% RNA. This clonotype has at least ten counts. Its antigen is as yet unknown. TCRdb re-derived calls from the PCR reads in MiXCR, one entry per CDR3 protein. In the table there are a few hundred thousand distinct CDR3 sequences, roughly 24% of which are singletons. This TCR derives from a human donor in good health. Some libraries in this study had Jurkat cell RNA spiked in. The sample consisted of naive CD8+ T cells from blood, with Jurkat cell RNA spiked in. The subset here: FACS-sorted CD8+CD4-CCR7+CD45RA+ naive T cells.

The chain's CDR3 is CASRTSRDVRGTEAFF. In DNA, the CDR3 is TGTGCCAGCAGAACCTCTCGGGACGTCAGGGGCACTGAAGCTTTCTTT. The J gene is TRBJ1-1, the V gene TRBV2, with a tentative D call TRBD1 (6 bases). The V gene lost 6 bases and the J gene lost 4 bases, with 21 bases spanning the gap. The germline gives CDR1 SNHLY, CDR2 FYNNEI. This CDR3 is built from 16 residues.